This is a list of T cell receptor beta chains from one sample in a study of Graves' ophthalmopathy and Graves' hyperthyroidism. TCRdb redid the calling of the multiplex PCR reads with MiXCR, one entry per CDR3 protein. The table lists over 650,000 distinct CDR3 sequences, about two fifths of them singletons. Sequenced input: peripheral blood. The receptors originated from an adult man with Graves' ophthalmopathy. Both conserved end residues are part of each CDR3. D genes are given only for firm matches. Clone size is not always given. Where it is, it says once, few, many or a class for expanded clones.

many | TRBJ1-2 | - | TRBV11-2 | TGTGCCAGCAGCTTAGTGGACGGGTTTGGCTACACCTTC | CASSLVDGFGYTF
- | TRBJ1-1 | TRBD1 | TRBV25-1 | TGTGCCAGCACCGGGACAGGGGTACGAGGAACTGAAGCTTTCTTT | CASTGTGVRGTEAFF
many | TRBJ1-1 | - | TRBV19 | TGTGCCAGTAGTACGGGCCTTTTGACCACTGAAGCTTTCTTT | CASSTGLLTTEAFF
many | TRBJ1-5 | - | TRBV24-1 | TGTGCCACCAGTGATGACACAGGGCCGTGGAGCAATCAGCCCCAGCATTTT | CATSDDTGPWSNQPQHF
few | TRBJ1-4 | - | TRBV10-3 | TGTGCCAGCAGTTACTTGGGGCCTAATGAAAAACTGTTTTTT | CASSYLGPNEKLFF
- | TRBJ1-2 | TRBD1 | TRBV4-1 | TGCGCCAGCAGCCAAGAATGGGACAGGGCCTTCTATGGCTACACCTTC | CASSQEWDRAFYGYTF
- | TRBJ1-5 | - | TRBV6-1 | TGTGCCAGCAGTGAAGTAGGCCAGCGCACCCAGCATTTT | CASSEVGQRTQHF
- | TRBJ1-2 | TRBD1 | TRBV7-9 | TGTGCCAGCAGCTTAGAACATACAGGGGCTAACTATGGCTACACCTTC | CASSLEHTGANYGYTF
few | TRBJ1-2 | TRBD1 | TRBV6-2/TRBV6-3 | TGTGCCAGCAGACACAGGGGGCAAAACTATGGCTACACCTTC | CASRHRGQNYGYTF
few | TRBJ2-7 | - | TRBV14 | TGTGCCAGCAGCCCCTACGACCCGGGACAAGGAATATACGAGCAGTACTTC | CASSPYDPGQGIYEQYF
many | TRBJ2-2 | - | TRBV7-3 | TGTGCCAGCAGCTACCGGCCAGCGGACGGGGAGCTGTTTTTT | CASSYRPADGELFF
many | TRBJ1-4 | - | TRBV7-9 | TGTGCCAGCACCCCCGGCAGGGATGAAAAACTGTTTTTT | CASTPGRDEKLFF
- | TRBJ1-4 | TRBD1 | TRBV4-2 | TGTGCCAGCAGCCCAGGACAGGGGGCATTGGCTAATGAAAAACTGTTTTTT | CASSPGQGALANEKLFF
- | TRBJ2-5 | TRBD2 | TRBV29-1 | TGCAGCGTTGTACTAGCGGGAGTACAAGAGACCCAGTACTTC | CSVVLAGVQETQYF
- | TRBJ2-3 | - | TRBV7-2 | TGTGCCAGCAGCTTAGTGAGGGATACGCAGTATTTT | CASSLVRDTQYF
- | TRBJ2-3 | - | TRBV5-6 | TGTGCCAGCAGCCCGGCGGACGGAAGAGCAGATACGCAGTATTTT | CASSPADGRADTQYF
- | TRBJ1-1 | - | TRBV2 | TGTGCCAGCAGTTTATCCTTCAACATCCCTGAAGCTTTCTTT | CASSLSFNIPEAFF
many | TRBJ1-1 | - | TRBV12-3/TRBV12-4 | TGTGCCAGCAGTTTAACGGGGCCGGGCACTGAAGCTTTCTTT | CASSLTGPGTEAFF
- | TRBJ2-5 | - | TRBV12-3/TRBV12-4 | TGTGCCAGCACCGACCCATTTGGAGGGCGAAGGGAGACCCAGTGCTTC | CASTDPFGGRRETQCF
many | TRBJ1-1 | - | TRBV7-9 | TGTGCCAGCAGCTTAGAGGGGGGTCGCACTGAAGCTTTCTTT | CASSLEGGRTEAFF
- | TRBJ2-5 | TRBD2 | TRBV29-1 | TGCAGCGTTTACACGGGACTAAGAGAGACCCAGTACTTC | CSVYTGLRETQYF
few | TRBJ2-7 | - | TRBV7-9 | TGTGCCAGCAGCTCTATTCACGACAGGCTTCGCTACGAGCAGTACTTC | CASSSIHDRLRYEQYF
- | TRBJ2-7 | - | TRBV4-1 | TGCGCCAGCAGCCAGAGGCCCCAGAGGGTGTACTTC | CASSQRPQRVYF
- | TRBJ2-7 | - | TRBV10-3 | TGTGCCTCGGGTTCAGTAGCGGCCTCCTACGAGCAGTACTTC | CASGSVAASYEQYF
- | TRBJ2-2 | - | TRBV3-1 | TGTGCCAGCAGCCCCGACCCGGTGGGGAACACCGGGGAGCTGTTTTTT | CASSPDPVGNTGELFF
few | TRBJ2-2 | - | TRBV10-3 | TGTGCCAGTGGCGAGGGGGGGAGCACCGGGGAGCTGTTTTTT | CASGEGGSTGELFF
many | TRBJ2-2 | TRBD2 | TRBV19 | TGTGCCGGAAGACTAGCGGGAAACACCGGGGAGCTGTTTTTT | CAGRLAGNTGELFF
many | TRBJ1-1 | - | TRBV7-8 | TGTGCCAGCAGACCAGGTCTCTTAAACACTGAAGCTTTCTTT | CASRPGLLNTEAFF
many | TRBJ1-2 | - | TRBV6-1 | TGTGCCAGCAGTGAGGATTGGACGAACTATGGCTACACCTTC | CASSEDWTNYGYTF
few | TRBJ2-7 | TRBD2 | TRBV4-1 | TGCGCCAGCAGCCAAGAGCCCTACGCGGGGGACTACGAGCAGTACTTC | CASSQEPYAGDYEQYF
- | TRBJ2-2 | TRBD2 | TRBV10-3 | TGTGCCATCAGCAAAGGACTAGCGGGGGGGACCGGGGAGCTGTTTTTT | CAISKGLAGGTGELFF
- | TRBJ1-1 | - | TRBV29-1 | TGCAGCGGAATAGGGCCGAGCACTGAAGCTTTCTTT | CSGIGPSTEAFF
few | TRBJ2-7 | - | TRBV7-9 | TGTGCCAGCAGCCCCCGGGACGGTGACTACGAGCAGTACTTC | CASSPRDGDYEQYF
- | TRBJ2-5 | - | TRBV12-3/TRBV12-4 | TGTGCCAGCAGTTCCCCCGTTAGAAGAGAGACCCAGTACTTC | CASSSPVRRETQYF
many | TRBJ2-2 | - | TRBV7-3 | TGTGCCAGCAGCTTATCGGCTAGTCAAGGCGCCGGGGAGCTGTTTTTT | CASSLSASQGAGELFF
few | TRBJ1-2 | - | TRBV6-5 | TGTGCCAGCAGTTACTCGATTAAGGGCTCCTCAATCTATGGCTACACCTTC | CASSYSIKGSSIYGYTF
- | TRBJ1-1 | TRBD1 | TRBV15 | TGTGCCACCAGCGGACAGGGGCACACTGAAGCTTTCTTT | CATSGQGHTEAFF
many | TRBJ1-1 | - | TRBV12-3/TRBV12-4 | TGTGCCAGCAGTTTTGGGGGGGCGAGCACTGAAGCTTTCTTT | CASSFGGASTEAFF
many | TRBJ2-5 | - | TRBV6-5 | TGTGCCAGCAGTTACGCAGGGGTTGGGACCCAGTACTTC | CASSYAGVGTQYF
- | TRBJ1-6 | - | TRBV12-3/TRBV12-4 | TGTGCTAGAGCCGGAGACTATAATTCACCCCTCCACTTT | CARAGDYNSPLHF
few | TRBJ2-5 | - | TRBV7-2 | TGTGCCAGCAGCTTAACGTCGCAGGGAGGAGAGACCCAGTACTTC | CASSLTSQGGETQYF
- | TRBJ1-6 | TRBD1 | TRBV6-5 | TGTGCCAGCAGTGGAGTTGACAGGGGAATTTCACCCCTCCACTTT | CASSGVDRGISPLHF